This T cell receptor (beta chain) was captured in a study of liver allograft versus peripheral blood T cells. Study at large: Recipients' peripheral blood served as the comparator for T cell receptor repertoires in transplanted livers. Findings of the study overall: Liver allograft repertoires of T cell receptors reportedly diverged from peripheral blood repertoires.

This clonotype is medium-sized in the sample. Its antigen remains unidentified. TCRdb redid the calling of the reads with MiXCR, one entry per CDR3 protein. The table has several thousand distinct CDR3 sequences, 14% to 15% seen once; the top ten hold just under 3%. The CDR3 spans 14 residues. CDR1 is SQVTM, CDR2 ANQGSEA, per germline. Trimming cost V 3 bases and J 1 base, with 11 bases left between them. The chain recombines TRBV29-1 with TRBJ2-3; D gene uncertain. This receptor was obtained from a human patient who had a liver transplant. The graft donor may have given rise to some T cells. The CDR3 bases are TGCAGCGTTGAGATTGACATTGGCACAGATACGCAGTATTTT. Translation gives CSVEIDIGTDTQYF.